The next 24 T cell receptor beta chains were all read from a single sample in a study of T cell changes during pregnancy in multiple sclerosis. TCRdb keeps only in-frame clones here, not all; method: immunoSEQ multiplex PCR. Among some 29,000 clones listed, 89% were seen once. Material: CD8+ T cells from peripheral blood mononuclear cells, obtained after pregnancy. All receptors come from a female donor with multiple sclerosis, enrolled in a pregnancy study.

This sequence joins TRBV19 and TRBJ1-4; D call uncertain. Trimming shortened V by 5 bases and J by 0 bases, and 7 bases separated the two germline ends. The CDR3 is 14 residues long. Looked up from germline, CDR1 is LNHDA and CDR2 is SQIVND (reference sequence). The CDR3 DNA follows: TGTGCCAGTAGTCCCCTTGCAACTAATGAAAAACTGTTTTTT. Protein product: CASSPLATNEKLFF. The complete variable domain, with remaining parts taken from reference TRBV19 and TRBJ1-4, reads DGGITQSPKYLFRKEGQNVTLSCEQNLNHDAMYWYRQDPGQGLRLIYYSQIVNDFQKGDIAEGYSVSREKKESFPLTVTSAQKNPTAFYLCASSPLATNEKLFFGSGTQLSVL.

This chain connects TRBV10-3 to TRBJ2-1; possible D gene TRBD1, 6 bases. V dropped 0 bases and J dropped 5 bases, with 11 bases sitting between them. CDR3 size: 15 residues. Germline V gene lookup returns CDR1 ENHRY and CDR2 SYGVKD. The CDR3 spells CAISESGADNNEQFF. CDR3 nucleotide sequence: TGTGCCATCAGTGAGTCGGGGGCAGATAACAATGAGCAGTTCTTC.

The chain couples TRBV6-5 to TRBJ2-2, with 8 bases matching TRBD2. The junction had 9 bases not matched to a gene; V was cut back by 6 bases and J by 6 bases. Looked up from germline, CDR1 is MNHEY and CDR2 is SVGAGI. The CDR3 extends over 15 amino acids. CDR3 protein: CASRGASGWAGELFF. Written as DNA, the CDR3 is TGTGCCAGCAGGGGAGCTAGCGGGTGGGCCGGGGAGCTGTTTTTT.

The chain uses TRBV14 and TRBJ2-3; 11 bases fit TRBD2. The CDR3 is 17 amino acids. J was trimmed by 6 bases and V by 4 bases; bases with no gene match: 12. Germline CDR1 SGHDN, CDR2 FVKESK. The CDR3: CASSPWSSGRASDTQYF. The CDR3 nucleotides read TGTGCCAGCAGCCCTTGGAGTAGCGGGAGGGCCTCTGATACGCAGTATTTT. The full variable domain, completed using reference TRBV14 and TRBJ2-3, is EAGVTQFPSHSVIEKGQTVTLRCDPISGHDNLYWYRRVMGKEIKFLLHFVKESKQDESGMPNNRFLAERTGGTYSTLKVQPAELEDSGVYFCASSPWSSGRASDTQYFGPGTRLTVL.

There are a few counts of this clone. The J gene is TRBJ2-7, the V gene TRBV6-6, with TRBD2 matching 7 bases. This CDR3 contains 14 residues. CDR1 MNHNY and CDR2 SVGAGI come from the germline V gene (reference sequence). J gave up 3 bases and V 0 bases, and 2 bases lay outside the gene matches. The CDR3 spells CASSYSGGNYEQYF. CDR3 DNA sequence: TGTGCCAGCAGTTACTCGGGAGGGAACTACGAGCAGTACTTC.

CDR3 loop: CASRTGRLGKLFF. The CDR3 DNA follows: TGCGCCAGCAGGACAGGCCGCTTGGGGAAACTGTTTTTT. This chain connects TRBV10-1 to TRBJ1-4; D may be TRBD1 (6 bases). Germline loops: CDR1 WNHNN, CDR2 SYGVQD (reference sequence). This CDR3 region has 13 residues. V dropped 6 bases and J dropped 11 bases, with 16 bases sitting between them.

The chain couples TRBV28 to TRBJ1-5; 8 bases map to TRBD1. The CDR3 is 15 amino acids. Germline values: CDR1 MDHEN, CDR2 SYDVKM. V gave up 6 bases and J gave up 1 base; unmatched junction bases: 5. CDR3 sequence: CASSWDRMSNQPQHF. The DNA for the CDR3 is TGTGCCAGCAGCTGGGACAGGATGAGCAATCAGCCCCAGCATTTT. The full variable domain, rest sourced from reference TRBV28 and TRBJ1-5, is DVKVTQSSRYLVKRTGEKVFLECVQDMDHENMFWYRQDPGLGLRLIYFSYDVKMKEKGDIPEGYSVSREKKERFSLILESASTNQTSMYLCASSWDRMSNQPQHFGDGTRLSIL.

The rearrangement links TRBV4-3 to TRBJ2-1; 7 nucleotides align to TRBD2. This CDR3 contains 19 residues. Germline CDR1 reads LGHNA; CDR2 reads YSLEER. J was trimmed by 8 bases and V by 0 bases; bases with no gene match: 19. CDR3 protein: CASSQDRGGLADFRDEQFF. In nucleotides, the CDR3 is TGCGCCAGCAGCCAAGATCGGGGTGGGCTAGCGGATTTTAGGGATGAGCAGTTCTTC.

This chain joins TRBV10-3 and TRBJ2-5; D is undetermined. The V gene lost 3 bases and the J gene lost 0 bases, with 8 bases spanning the gap. Germline V gene lookup returns CDR1 ENHRY and CDR2 SYGVKD. There are 14 residues in the CDR3. The CDR3 loop reads CAISEEENQETQYF. In DNA, the CDR3 is TGTGCCATCAGTGAAGAGGAGAACCAAGAGACCCAGTACTTC.

The gene calls are TRBV27 and TRBJ2-5; weak D call: TRBD2 (6 bases). V was clipped by 10 bases and J by 2 bases, with 23 bases between them. CDR3 size: 16 residues. CDR1 and CDR2 (germline): MNHEY, SMNVEV (reference sequence). This CDR3 reads CATPRITGVRQETQYF. CDR3 sequence (DNA): TGTGCCACCCCTAGGATCACGGGAGTTAGGCAAGAGACCCAGTACTTC.

This chain joins TRBV29-1 and TRBJ2-3; 12 nucleotides align to TRBD2. The CDR3 has 14 amino acids. With 8 bases clipped from V and 2 bases from J, the junction kept 5 bases outside the gene matches. Germline V lookup: CDR1 SQVTM, CDR2 ANQGSEA. The CDR3 DNA reads TGCAGCCTCCGGACTAGCGGGAACACAGATACGCAGTATTTT. Residues: CSLRTSGNTDTQYF.

The chain couples TRBV13 to TRBJ2-3; no clear D gene. The length of the CDR3 is 12 residues. Trimming stripped 3 bases from V and 4 bases from J, with 5 bases between. CDR1 and CDR2 from the germline V gene are PRHDT and FYEKMQ (reference sequence). In nucleotides, the CDR3 is TGTGCCAGCAGCTTTACACCAGATACGCAGTATTTT. It encodes CASSFTPDTQYF.

The chain has TRBV5-6 and TRBJ2-7, with D possibly being TRBD1 (6 bases). Trimming took 5 bases from V and 4 from J, leaving 16 bases between them. This CDR3 has 14 residues. CDR1 SGHDT and CDR2 YYEEEE come from the germline V gene. The CDR3 loop reads CASSFPGAMYEQYF. CDR3 nucleotide sequence: TGTGCCAGCAGTTTCCCAGGGGCTATGTACGAGCAGTACTTC.

The chain carries TRBV28 and TRBJ2-3, with 16 bases matching TRBD2. This CDR3 comprises 20 residues. V lost 4 bases, J lost 6 bases, and 16 bases stayed unmatched. The germline gives CDR1 MDHEN, CDR2 SYDVKM. CDR3 region: CASSSYPGTSGREGADTQYF. CDR3 nucleotides: TGTGCCAGCAGTTCATACCCCGGGACTAGCGGGAGGGAGGGTGCGGATACGCAGTATTTT.

The chain has TRBV2 and TRBJ2-1, with 9 bases lining up with TRBD2. CDR1 is SNHLY, CDR2 FYNNEI, per germline. This CDR3 is 15 amino acids long. The V and J ends lost 3 bases and 8 bases, in that order; junction bases with no gene match: 8. The CDR3 region is CASSDGASGVDEQFF. DNA for the CDR3: TGTGCCAGCAGTGATGGGGCTAGCGGGGTTGATGAGCAGTTCTTC.

V gene TRBV11-3 combines with J gene TRBJ2-7, with TRBD2 identical over 7 bases. Germline loops: CDR1 SGHNT, CDR2 YENEEA. V trimming: 8 bases; J trimming: 3 bases; junction bases outside the gene matches: 13. The CDR3 length is 15 residues. CDR3 DNA: TGTGCCAGCTCCCCGCGGGAGACACCTTTCTACGAGCAGTACTTC. Translation: CASSPRETPFYEQYF.

The chain joins TRBV5-6 to TRBJ1-5, with TRBD1 as a possible D gene (5 bases). Per germline, CDR1 SGHDT and CDR2 YYEEEE. Trimming took 3 bases from V and 1 from J, leaving 11 bases between them. The CDR3 covers 15 residues. The DNA of the CDR3 is TGTGCCAGCAGCTCTTGGGCAGGGAGCAATCAGCCCCAGCATTTT. It codes for CASSSWAGSNQPQHF.

The V gene is TRBV5-1, the J gene TRBJ2-5; TRBD1 is a possible D gene (5 bases). The CDR3 loop spans 13 amino acids. The germline V gene encodes CDR1 SGHRS and CDR2 YFSETQ. V lost 5 bases, J lost 2 bases, and 10 bases lay in between. The chain's CDR3 is CASRPTAQETQYF. CDR3 DNA: TGCGCCAGCAGGCCGACAGCGCAAGAGACCCAGTACTTC.

The chain couples TRBV7-2 to TRBJ1-4, with D unresolved. Germline CDR1 SGHTA, CDR2 FQGNSA. The CDR3 totals 17 residues. V was shortened by 5 bases and J by 2 bases, with 18 bases between the two germline ends. This chain's CDR3 is CASSPPGSWFTNEKLFF. The CDR3 DNA follows: TGTGCCAGCAGCCCCCCCGGGTCCTGGTTTACTAATGAAAAACTGTTTTTT.

The rearrangement joins TRBV5-4 to TRBJ1-4, with a tentative D call TRBD1 (6 bases). CDR1 is SGHNT, CDR2 YYREEE, per germline (reference sequence). Trimming stripped 2 bases from V and 3 bases from J, with 8 bases between. The length of the CDR3 is 14 residues. This CDR3 is CASSFQGPNEKLFF. The CDR3 DNA reads as TGTGCCAGCAGCTTCCAGGGGCCTAATGAAAAACTGTTTTTT.

The chain is built from TRBV7-9 and TRBJ1-2, with TRBD1 matching 8 bases. The CDR3 covers 18 residues. With V trimmed by 2 bases and J by 6 bases, 17 bases remained unmatched. CDR1 and CDR2 (germline): SEHNR, FQNEAQ (reference sequence). This chain's CDR3 is CASSLHQPLGQGEDGYTF. The CDR3 DNA follows: TGTGCCAGCAGCTTACATCAGCCCTTAGGACAGGGAGAAGATGGCTACACCTTC.

In this sample, this clone turned up once. This chain links TRBV6-4 with TRBJ2-3; 7 nucleotides match TRBD1. The germline gives CDR1 MRHNA, CDR2 SNTAGT. The J segment lost 3 bases and the V segment lost 2 bases, leaving 2 bases of the junction unmatched. This CDR3 region has 14 residues. The CDR3 is CASSDDRETDTQYF. The CDR3 DNA reads as TGTGCCAGCAGTGACGACAGGGAAACAGATACGCAGTATTTT.

V gene TRBV29-1 combines with J gene TRBJ2-7; D is perhaps TRBD2 (6 bases). CDR1 and CDR2 from the germline V gene are SQVTM and ANQGSEA. V was trimmed by 5 bases and J by 0 bases, leaving 11 bases between them. CDR3 size: 13 residues. The chain's CDR3 is CSVLRDRSYEQYF. The CDR3, as DNA: TGCAGCGTTCTGCGGGACCGCTCCTACGAGCAGTACTTC.

The CDR3 nucleotides read TGTGCCAGCAGCTTAGCGGGACAGGGGGCCAGTAGGTCCTACGAGCAGTACTTC. Residues: CASSLAGQGASRSYEQYF. V usage is TRBV7-9 and J usage is TRBJ2-7, with 12 bases that match TRBD1. CDR1 is SEHNR and CDR2 is FQNEAQ in the germline V gene (reference sequence). V lost 0 bases to trimming and J lost 1 base; unmatched junction nucleotides: 7. This CDR3 is built from 18 residues. Full variable domain (outside the CDR3, taken from reference TRBV7-9 and TRBJ2-7): DTGVSQNPRHKITKRGQNVTFRCDPISEHNRLYWYRQTLGQGPEFLTYFQNEAQLEKSRLLSDRFSAERPKGSFSTLEIQRTEQGDSAMYLCASSLAGQGASRSYEQYFGPGTRLTVT.